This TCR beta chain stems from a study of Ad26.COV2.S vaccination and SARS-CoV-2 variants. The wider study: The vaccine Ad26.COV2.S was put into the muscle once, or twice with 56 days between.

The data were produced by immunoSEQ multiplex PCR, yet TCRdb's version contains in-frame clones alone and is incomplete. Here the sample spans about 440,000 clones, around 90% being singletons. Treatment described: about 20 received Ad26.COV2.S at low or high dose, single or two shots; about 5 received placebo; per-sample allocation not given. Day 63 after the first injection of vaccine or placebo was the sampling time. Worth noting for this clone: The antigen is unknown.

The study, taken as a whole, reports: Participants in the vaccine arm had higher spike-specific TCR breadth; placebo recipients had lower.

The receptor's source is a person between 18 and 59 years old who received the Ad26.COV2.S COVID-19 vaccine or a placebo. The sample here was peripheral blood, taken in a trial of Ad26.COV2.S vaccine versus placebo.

CDR3 coding DNA: TGTGCCACCCAACCCTCACTGCAAGAGACCCAGTACTTC. Amino acids: CATQPSLQETQYF. The J gene is TRBJ2-5, the V gene TRBV10-3, with D uncertain. The CDR3 totals 13 residues. The V gene's germline CDR1 is ENHRY and CDR2 SYGVKD. Trimming cost V 10 bases and J 2 bases, with 14 bases left between them.